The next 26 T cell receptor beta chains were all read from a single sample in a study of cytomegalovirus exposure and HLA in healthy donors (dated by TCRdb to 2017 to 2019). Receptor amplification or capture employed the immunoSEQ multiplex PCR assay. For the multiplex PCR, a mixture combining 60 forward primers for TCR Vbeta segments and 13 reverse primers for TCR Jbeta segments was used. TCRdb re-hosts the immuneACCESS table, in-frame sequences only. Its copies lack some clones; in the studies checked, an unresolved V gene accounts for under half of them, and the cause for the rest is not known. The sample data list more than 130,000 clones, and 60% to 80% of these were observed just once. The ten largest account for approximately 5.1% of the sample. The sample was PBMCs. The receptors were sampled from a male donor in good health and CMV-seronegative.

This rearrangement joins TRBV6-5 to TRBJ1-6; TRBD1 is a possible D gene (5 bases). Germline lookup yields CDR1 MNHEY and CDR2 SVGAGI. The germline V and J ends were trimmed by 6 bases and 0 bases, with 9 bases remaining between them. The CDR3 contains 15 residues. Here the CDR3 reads CASRTVSSYNSPLHF. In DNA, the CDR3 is TGTGCCAGCAGGACAGTTAGCTCCTATAATTCACCCCTCCACTTT.

The CDR3 reads CASSDPRQGARETQYF. DNA of the CDR3: TGCGCCAGCAGCGACCCTCGGCAGGGGGCCCGGGAGACCCAGTACTTC. The chain is built from TRBV5-1 and TRBJ2-5, with 8 bases fitting TRBD1. The CDR3 has 16 amino acids. J gave up 5 bases and V 4 bases, and 13 bases lay outside the gene matches. Germline assignment: CDR1 SGHRS and CDR2 YFSETQ.

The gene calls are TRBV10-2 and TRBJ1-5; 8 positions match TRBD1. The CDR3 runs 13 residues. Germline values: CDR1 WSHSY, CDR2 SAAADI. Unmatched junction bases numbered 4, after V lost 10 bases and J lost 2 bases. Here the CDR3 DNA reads TGCGCCACCACGACAGGGGGCAATCAGCCCCAGCATTTT. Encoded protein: CATTTGGNQPQHF.

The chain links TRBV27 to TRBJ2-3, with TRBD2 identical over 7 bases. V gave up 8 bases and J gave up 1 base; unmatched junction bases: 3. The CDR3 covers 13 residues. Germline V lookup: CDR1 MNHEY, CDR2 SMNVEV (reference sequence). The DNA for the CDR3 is TGTGCCAGCTATCGGGGGGGCACAGATACGCAGTATTTT. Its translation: CASYRGGTDTQYF.

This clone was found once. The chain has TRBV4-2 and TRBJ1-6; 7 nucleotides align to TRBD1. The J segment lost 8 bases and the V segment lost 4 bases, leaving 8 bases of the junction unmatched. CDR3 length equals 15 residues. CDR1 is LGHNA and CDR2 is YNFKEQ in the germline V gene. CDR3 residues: CASSPSGGSDSPLHF. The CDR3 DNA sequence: TGTGCCAGCAGCCCATCAGGGGGTAGTGATTCACCCCTCCACTTT.

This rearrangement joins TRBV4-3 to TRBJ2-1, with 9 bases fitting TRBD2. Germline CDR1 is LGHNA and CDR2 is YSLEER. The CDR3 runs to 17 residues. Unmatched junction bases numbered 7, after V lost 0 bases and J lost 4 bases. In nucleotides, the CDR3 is TGCGCCAGCAGCCAAGAAATCGGCGGGGGGGCGTACAATGAGCAGTTCTTC. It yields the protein CASSQEIGGGAYNEQFF.

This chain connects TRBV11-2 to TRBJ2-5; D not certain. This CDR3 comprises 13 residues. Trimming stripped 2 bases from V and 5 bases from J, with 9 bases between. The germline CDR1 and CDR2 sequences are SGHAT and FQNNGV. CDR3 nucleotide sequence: TGTGCCAGCAGCTTATCCGTCCTGGAGACCCAGTACTTC. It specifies CASSLSVLETQYF. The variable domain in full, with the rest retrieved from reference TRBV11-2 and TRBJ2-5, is EAGVAQSPRYKIIEKRQSVAFWCNPISGHATLYWYQQILGQGPKLLIQFQNNGVVDDSQLPKDRFSAERLKGVDSTLKIQPAKLEDSAVYLCASSLSVLETQYFGPGTRLLVL.

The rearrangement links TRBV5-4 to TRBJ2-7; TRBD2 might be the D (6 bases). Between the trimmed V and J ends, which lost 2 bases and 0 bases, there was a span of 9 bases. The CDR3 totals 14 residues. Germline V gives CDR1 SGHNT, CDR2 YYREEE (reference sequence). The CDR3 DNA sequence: TGTGCCAGCAGCTTACGGGGGACCTCCTACGAGCAGTACTTC. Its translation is CASSLRGTSYEQYF.

CDR3 region: CASNSEGGPNSPLHF. For the CDR3, the DNA is TGTGCCAGCAACTCGGAGGGAGGTCCTAATTCACCCCTCCACTTT. This sequence joins TRBV5-4 and TRBJ1-6; D unclear. V lost 6 bases and J 6 bases, leaving 16 bases between the germline ends. CDR1 SGHNT and CDR2 YYREEE come from the germline V gene (reference sequence). This CDR3 region has 15 residues.

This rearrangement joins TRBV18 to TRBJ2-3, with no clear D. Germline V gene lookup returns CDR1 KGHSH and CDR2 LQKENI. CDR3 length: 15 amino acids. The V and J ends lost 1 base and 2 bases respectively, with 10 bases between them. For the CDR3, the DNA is TGTGCCAGCTCACCACTAGTCTCTGACACAGATACGCAGTATTTT. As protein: CASSPLVSDTDTQYF.

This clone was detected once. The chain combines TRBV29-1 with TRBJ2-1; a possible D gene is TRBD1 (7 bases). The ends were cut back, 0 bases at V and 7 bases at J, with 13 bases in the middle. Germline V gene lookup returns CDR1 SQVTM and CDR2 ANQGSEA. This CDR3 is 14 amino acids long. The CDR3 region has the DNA TGCAGCGTTGAAGATCTACAGGGGAGGAATGAGCAGTTCTTC. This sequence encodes CSVEDLQGRNEQFF.

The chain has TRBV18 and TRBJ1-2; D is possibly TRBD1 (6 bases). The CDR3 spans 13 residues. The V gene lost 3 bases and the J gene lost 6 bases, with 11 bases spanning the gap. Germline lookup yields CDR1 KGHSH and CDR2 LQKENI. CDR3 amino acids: CASSPSTGNGYTF. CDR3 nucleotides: TGTGCCAGCTCACCCTCGACAGGAAATGGCTACACCTTC.

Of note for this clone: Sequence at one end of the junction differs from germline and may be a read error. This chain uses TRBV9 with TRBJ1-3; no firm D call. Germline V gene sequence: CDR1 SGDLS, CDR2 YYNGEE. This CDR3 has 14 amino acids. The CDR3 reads CASSLDGPGNTIYF. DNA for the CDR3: TGTGCCAGCAGCCTCGATGGGCCTGGAAACACTATATATTTT.

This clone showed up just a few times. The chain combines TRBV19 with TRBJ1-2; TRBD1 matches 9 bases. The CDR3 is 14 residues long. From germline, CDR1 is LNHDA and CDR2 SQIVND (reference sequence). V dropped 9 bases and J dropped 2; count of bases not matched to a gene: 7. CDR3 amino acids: CASTGTGRNYGYTF. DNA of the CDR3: TGTGCCAGCACAGGGACAGGGCGCAACTATGGCTACACCTTC. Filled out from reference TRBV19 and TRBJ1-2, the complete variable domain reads DGGITQSPKYLFRKEGQNVTLSCEQNLNHDAMYWYRQDPGQGLRLIYYSQIVNDFQKGDIAEGYSVSREKKESFPLTVTSAQKNPTAFYLCASTGTGRNYGYTFGSGTRLTVV.

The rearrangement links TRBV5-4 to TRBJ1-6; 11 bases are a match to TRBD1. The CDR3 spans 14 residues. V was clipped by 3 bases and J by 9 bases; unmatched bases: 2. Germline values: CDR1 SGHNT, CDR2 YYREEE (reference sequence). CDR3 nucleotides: TGTGCCAGCAGCTGGGACAGGGGGACTTCACCCCTCCACTTT. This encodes CASSWDRGTSPLHF.

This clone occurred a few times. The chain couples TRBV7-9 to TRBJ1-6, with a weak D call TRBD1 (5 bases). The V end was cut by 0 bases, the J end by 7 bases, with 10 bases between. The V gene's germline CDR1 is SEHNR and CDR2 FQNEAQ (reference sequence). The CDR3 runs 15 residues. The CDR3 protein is CASSLASGVNSPLHF. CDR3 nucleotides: TGTGCCAGCAGCTTAGCGTCGGGGGTGAATTCACCCCTCCACTTT. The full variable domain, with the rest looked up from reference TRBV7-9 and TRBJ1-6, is DTGVSQNPRHKITKRGQNVTFRCDPISEHNRLYWYRQTLGQGPEFLTYFQNEAQLEKSRLLSDRFSAERPKGSFSTLEIQRTEQGDSAMYLCASSLASGVNSPLHFGNGTRLTVT.

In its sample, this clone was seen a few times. CDR3: CASSYGRGTDTQYF. The CDR3 nucleotides read TGTGCCAGCAGTTACGGTCGGGGAACAGATACGCAGTATTTT. V is TRBV6-5 and J is TRBJ2-3; D possibly corresponds to TRBD2 (5 bases). This CDR3 has 14 residues. Germline CDR1 is MNHEY and CDR2 is SVGAGI. V was clipped by 2 bases and J by 3 bases, with 9 bases between them.

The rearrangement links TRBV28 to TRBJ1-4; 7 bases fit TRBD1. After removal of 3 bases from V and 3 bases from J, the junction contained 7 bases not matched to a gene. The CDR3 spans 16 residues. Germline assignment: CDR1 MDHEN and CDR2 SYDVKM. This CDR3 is CASSLYLQGANEKLFF. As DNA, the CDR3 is TGTGCCAGCAGTTTGTACCTTCAGGGGGCTAATGAAAAACTGTTTTTT.

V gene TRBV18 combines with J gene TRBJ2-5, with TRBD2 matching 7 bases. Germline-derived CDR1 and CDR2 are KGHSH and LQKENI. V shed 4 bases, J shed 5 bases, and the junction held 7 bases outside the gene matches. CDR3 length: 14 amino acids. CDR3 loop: CASSLEAGWETQYF. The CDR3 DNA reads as TGTGCCAGCTCACTAGAAGCGGGATGGGAGACCCAGTACTTC.

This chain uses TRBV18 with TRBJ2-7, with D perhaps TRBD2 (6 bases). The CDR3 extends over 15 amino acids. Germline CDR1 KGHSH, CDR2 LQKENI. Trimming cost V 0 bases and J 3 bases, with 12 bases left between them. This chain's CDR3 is CASSPPNGGYYEQYF. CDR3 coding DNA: TGTGCCAGCTCACCACCCAACGGGGGTTACTACGAGCAGTACTTC. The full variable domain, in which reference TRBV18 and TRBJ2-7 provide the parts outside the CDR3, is NAGVMQNPRHLVRRRGQEARLRCSPMKGHSHVYWYRQLPEEGLKFMVYLQKENIIDESGMPKERFSAEFPKEGPSILRIQQVVRGDSAAYFCASSPPNGGYYEQYFGPGTRLTVT.

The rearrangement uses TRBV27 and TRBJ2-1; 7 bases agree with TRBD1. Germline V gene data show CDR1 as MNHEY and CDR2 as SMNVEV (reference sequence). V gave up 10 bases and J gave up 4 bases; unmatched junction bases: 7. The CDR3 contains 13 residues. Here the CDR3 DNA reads TGTGCCACTACCGGGACAGAGTACAATGAGCAGTTCTTC. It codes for CATTGTEYNEQFF.

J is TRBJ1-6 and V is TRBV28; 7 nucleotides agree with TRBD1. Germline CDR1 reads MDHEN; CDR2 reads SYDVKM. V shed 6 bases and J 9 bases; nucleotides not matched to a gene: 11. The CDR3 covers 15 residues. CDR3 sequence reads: CASSNRQGLTSPLHF. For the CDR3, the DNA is TGTGCCAGCAGCAATCGACAGGGTCTGACTTCACCCCTCCACTTT.

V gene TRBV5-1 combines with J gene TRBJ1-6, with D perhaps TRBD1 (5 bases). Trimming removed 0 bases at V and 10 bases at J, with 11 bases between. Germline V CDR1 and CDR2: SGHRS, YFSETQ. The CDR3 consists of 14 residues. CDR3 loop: CASSLAGNLSPLHF. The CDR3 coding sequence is TGCGCCAGCAGCTTGGCAGGGAACCTATCACCCCTCCACTTT.

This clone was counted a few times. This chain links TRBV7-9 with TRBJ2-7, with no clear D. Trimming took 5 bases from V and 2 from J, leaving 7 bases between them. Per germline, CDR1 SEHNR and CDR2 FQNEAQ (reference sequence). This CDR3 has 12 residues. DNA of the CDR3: TGTGCCAGCAGCCTGACAACCTACGAGCAGTACTTC. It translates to CASSLTTYEQYF. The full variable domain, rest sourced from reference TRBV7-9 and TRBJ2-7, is DTGVSQNPRHKITKRGQNVTFRCDPISEHNRLYWYRQTLGQGPEFLTYFQNEAQLEKSRLLSDRFSAERPKGSFSTLEIQRTEQGDSAMYLCASSLTTYEQYFGPGTRLTVT.

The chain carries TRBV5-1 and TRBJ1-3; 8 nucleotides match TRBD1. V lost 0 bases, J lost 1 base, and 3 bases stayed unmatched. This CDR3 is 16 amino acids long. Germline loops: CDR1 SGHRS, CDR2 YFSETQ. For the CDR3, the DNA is TGCGCCAGCAGCTTGGAAGGACAGGGATCTGGAAACACCATATATTTT. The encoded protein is CASSLEGQGSGNTIYF.

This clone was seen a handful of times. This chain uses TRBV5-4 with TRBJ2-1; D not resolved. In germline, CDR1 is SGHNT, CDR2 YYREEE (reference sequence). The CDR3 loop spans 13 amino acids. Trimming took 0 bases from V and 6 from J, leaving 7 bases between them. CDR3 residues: CASSLGVINEQFF. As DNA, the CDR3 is TGTGCCAGCAGCTTGGGAGTTATCAATGAGCAGTTCTTC. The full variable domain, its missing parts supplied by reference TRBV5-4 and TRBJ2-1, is ETGVTQSPTHLIKTRGQQVTLRCSSQSGHNTVSWYQQALGQGPQFIFQYYREEENGRGNFPPRFSGLQFPNYSSELNVNALELDDSALYLCASSLGVINEQFFGPGTRLTVL.